The 21 T cell receptor beta chains given below trace back to one sample, sequenced in a study of blood T cell repertoires in COVID-19 (dated by TCRdb to about 2020). Library method: the immunoSEQ multiplex PCR assay. The immuneACCESS repertoire file appears here via TCRdb, limited to in-frame rearrangements. These files lack a portion of the clones; in checked studies, under half of the deficit traces to unresolved V genes, and the cause of the others is not known. The sample contains 190,000 or so clones, around 88% of them found a single time. The ten largest make up 2.5% to 3.5% of the sample. The sequenced sample was peripheral blood. These receptors came from a man in his fifties or sixties with active or convalescent COVID-19.

This clone appeared a few times. This chain uses TRBV6-1 with TRBJ1-2; D is ambiguous. V lost 3 bases to trimming and J lost 5 bases, with 13 bases between them. The CDR3 is 14 amino acids. The germline V gene encodes CDR1 MNHNS and CDR2 SASEGT. The CDR3 loop is CASSEVGGLYGYTF. The CDR3 bases are TGTGCCAGCAGTGAGGTCGGCGGGCTTTATGGCTACACCTTC.

The gene calls are TRBV15 and TRBJ2-1, with D maybe TRBD1 (5 bases). The CDR3 is made up of 16 amino acids. Trimming stripped 0 bases from V and 5 bases from J, with 14 bases between. Looked up from germline, CDR1 is LNHNV and CDR2 is YYDKDF (reference sequence). CDR3 DNA: TGTGCCACCAGCAGAGAGGGTCAGGGTTTCGACAATGAGCAGTTCTTC. The encoded protein is CATSREGQGFDNEQFF. The whole variable domain, filled in from reference TRBV15 and TRBJ2-1, reads DAMVIQNPRYQVTQFGKPVTLSCSQTLNHNVMYWYQQKSSQAPKLLFHYYDKDFNNEADTPDNFQSRRPNTSFCFLDIRSPGLGDTAMYLCATSREGQGFDNEQFFGPGTRLTVL.

The sample holds a few counts of this clone. The chain couples TRBV10-3 to TRBJ1-4, with 9 bases identical to TRBD1. The ends lost 6 bases at V and 8 bases at J; junction bases unmatched: 7. From germline, CDR1 is ENHRY and CDR2 SYGVKD. There are 14 residues in the CDR3. As DNA, the CDR3 is TGTGCCATCAGCGAGGGACAGGGAGGCGAAAAACTGTTTTTT. It yields the protein CAISEGQGGEKLFF.

The chain has TRBV21-1 and TRBJ2-1; the D call of TRBD2 is as the table states it, not checked on the DNA. TRBV21-1 is flagged as a pseudogene. CDR3 size: 19 residues. Written as DNA, the CDR3 is TGTGCCAGCAGCAAAAGGGAGGGGCAGGACGGGCCTAAGTACAATGAGCAGTTCTTC. Translating gives CASSKREGQDGPKYNEQFF.

V usage is TRBV6-5 and J usage is TRBJ2-1; TRBD2 agrees at 9 bases. The CDR3 is 15 residues long. Germline CDR1 MNHEY, CDR2 SVGAGI. Losses at the gene ends were 6 bases for V and 6 bases for J; bases not matched to a gene: 9. The CDR3: CASRSGASGTNEQFF. The CDR3 region has the DNA TGTGCCAGCAGATCTGGGGCTAGCGGGACCAATGAGCAGTTCTTC.

The CDR3 protein is CASSLREGSTEKLFF. CDR3 nucleotide sequence: TGTGCCAGCAGCTTGAGGGAGGGTTCTACTGAAAAACTGTTTTTT. The chain carries TRBV7-9 and TRBJ1-4; D gene unclear. Germline V CDR1 and CDR2: SEHNR, FQNEAQ (reference sequence). This CDR3 spans 15 amino acids. V was cut by 3 bases and J by 7 bases, with 15 bases left in between.

This clone occurred once. This chain links TRBV2 with TRBJ2-7; D might be TRBD2 (5 bases). From germline, CDR1 is SNHLY and CDR2 FYNNEI. CDR3 length: 14 residues. Trimming removed 8 bases at V and 0 bases at J, with 14 bases between. The CDR3 DNA sequence: TGTGCCAGCCGACCGGGATCCCTCTCCTACGAGCAGTACTTC. Its translation is CASRPGSLSYEQYF.

This clone appeared a single time. The chain is built from TRBV6-2 or TRBV6-3 and TRBJ2-7, with a possible D match to TRBD2 (6 bases). V was cut by 7 bases and J by 6 bases, with 28 bases left in between. The germline V gene encodes CDR1 MNHEY and CDR2 SVGEGT. This CDR3 comprises 17 residues. The CDR3 loop is CASTPGGPSQGRVEQYF. The CDR3 DNA reads TGTGCCAGCACCCCCGGGGGTCCGTCCCAGGGTCGTGTCGAGCAGTACTTC.

The chain couples TRBV4-2 to TRBJ2-5; TRBD2 agrees at 7 bases. Germline CDR1 is LGHNA and CDR2 is YNFKEQ. The CDR3 loop spans 15 amino acids. Trimming cost V 2 bases and J 7 bases; bases outside gene matches: 10. The DNA of the CDR3 is TGTGCCAGCAGCCAATCCGGGGGGAGGGAGGGGACCCAGTACTTC. Amino acids: CASSQSGGREGTQYF.

The CDR3 reads CASSPDRGITDTQYF. CDR3 DNA sequence: TGTGCCAGCTCACCAGACAGGGGGATCACAGATACGCAGTATTTT. The J gene is TRBJ2-3, the V gene TRBV18; 9 bases fit TRBD1. The V segment lost 2 bases and the J segment 2 bases; nucleotides outside the gene matches: 2. CDR1 and CDR2 (germline): KGHSH, LQKENI. The CDR3 length is 15 residues. The variable domain in full, with the rest retrieved from reference TRBV18 and TRBJ2-3, is NAGVMQNPRHLVRRRGQEARLRCSPMKGHSHVYWYRQLPEEGLKFMVYLQKENIIDESGMPKERFSAEFPKEGPSILRIQQVVRGDSAAYFCASSPDRGITDTQYFGPGTRLTVL.

The gene calls are TRBV21-1 and TRBJ2-1; the DNA was not used to check the table's D call, TRBD1. TRBV21-1 is designated a pseudogene. This CDR3 contains 18 residues. The CDR3 reads CASSTGQGGPMADNEQFF. DNA for the CDR3: TGTGCCAGCAGCACCGGACAGGGGGGCCCGATGGCTGACAATGAGCAGTTCTTC.

The V call is TRBV7-6, the J call TRBJ2-2, with TRBD2 matching 13 bases. This CDR3 has 19 amino acids. Germline CDR1 is SGHVS and CDR2 is FNYEAQ. V was pared by 2 bases and J by 4 bases, with 10 bases of the junction left unmatched. CDR3 amino acids: CASSLNSGTSGKSTGELFF. Written as DNA, the CDR3 is TGTGCCAGCAGCTTAAATTCCGGGACTAGCGGGAAGTCCACCGGGGAGCTGTTTTTT.

This clone was observed at least ten times. The J gene is TRBJ1-6, the V gene TRBV2, with D tentatively TRBD1 (5 bases). Trimming took 1 base from V and 7 from J, leaving 14 bases between them. This CDR3 contains 16 residues. CDR1 SNHLY and CDR2 FYNNEI come from the germline V gene. The CDR3 loop is CASSEGGLGGNSPLHF. DNA of the CDR3: TGTGCCAGCAGTGAAGGGGGCTTGGGGGGAAATTCACCCCTCCACTTT.

This clone was recorded a few times. CDR3 residues: CASSRRGLQETQYF. In DNA, the CDR3 is TGCGCCAGCAGTCGTCGGGGACTCCAAGAGACCCAGTACTTC. The genes are TRBV10-2 and TRBJ2-5; D is possibly TRBD2 (6 bases). This CDR3 comprises 14 residues. V was shortened by 5 bases and J by 1 base, with 11 bases between the two germline ends. Germline values: CDR1 WSHSY, CDR2 SAAADI.

This clone was seen only a few times. This chain joins TRBV12-5 and TRBJ2-1, with 10 bases fitting TRBD2. Germline-derived CDR1 and CDR2 are LGHNT and FRNRAP. The V gene end was trimmed by 7 bases and the J gene end by 8 bases; junction bases not matched to a gene: 11. This CDR3 is built from 15 residues. The CDR3 sequence is CASVRLAGASDEQFF. Here the CDR3 DNA reads TGTGCTAGTGTCCGGCTAGCGGGGGCAAGCGATGAGCAGTTCTTC.

The chain couples TRBV15 to TRBJ1-4, with 9 bases aligning to TRBD1. The germline CDR1 and CDR2 sequences are LNHNV and YYDKDF (reference sequence). V was pared by 3 bases and J by 8 bases, with 4 bases of the junction left unmatched. The CDR3 has 14 residues. CDR3 amino acids: CATSRGQGGEKLFF. The DNA of the CDR3 is TGTGCCACCAGCAGGGGACAGGGTGGAGAAAAACTGTTTTTT.

The chain has TRBV2 and TRBJ1-5; unclear D gene. CDR1 and CDR2 (germline): SNHLY, FYNNEI. CDR3 size: 15 residues. The ends were cut back, 9 bases at V and 0 bases at J, with 15 bases in the middle. The CDR3 spells CASLRVVGSNQPQHF. In DNA, the CDR3 is TGTGCCAGTCTCCGGGTCGTAGGTAGCAATCAGCCCCAGCATTTT. The full variable domain, completed using reference TRBV2 and TRBJ1-5, is EPEVTQTPSHQVTQMGQEVILRCVPISNHLYFYWYRQILGQKVEFLVSFYNNEISEKSEIFDDQFSVERPDGSNFTLKIRSTKLEDSAMYFCASLRVVGSNQPQHFGDGTRLSIL.

The V gene is TRBV9, the J gene TRBJ2-2; TRBD2 is a possible D gene (5 bases). V was pared by 3 bases and J by 1 base, with 10 bases between. Germline V gene data show CDR1 as SGDLS and CDR2 as YYNGEE. The length of the CDR3 is 15 residues. The CDR3 is CASSAAGGNTGELFF. The CDR3, as DNA: TGTGCCAGCAGCGCGGCCGGAGGGAACACCGGGGAGCTGTTTTTT. The full variable domain, its missing parts supplied by reference TRBV9 and TRBJ2-2, is DSGVTQTPKHLITATGQRVTLRCSPRSGDLSVYWYQQSLDQGLQFLIQYYNGEERAKGNILERFSAQQFPDLHSELNLSSLELGDSALYFCASSAAGGNTGELFFGEGSRLTVL.

This clone was seen just once. The CDR3 region is CASSKHGGGNTEAFF. CDR3 nucleotides: TGTGCCAGCTCGAAACATGGGGGGGGGAACACTGAAGCTTTCTTT. The genes are TRBV2 and TRBJ1-1; TRBD1 might be the D (5 bases). The length of the CDR3 is 15 residues. From germline, CDR1 is SNHLY and CDR2 FYNNEI. V lost 8 bases and J lost 1, with 17 bases in between.

This chain joins TRBV5-1 and TRBJ1-6; 7 nucleotides line up with TRBD1. Germline CDR1 reads SGHRS; CDR2 reads YFSETQ. The CDR3 contains 14 residues. V was pared by 4 bases and J by 6 bases, with 4 bases of the junction left unmatched. The CDR3 coding sequence is TGCGCCAGCAGCCCGGGACAGCTTAATTCACCCCTCCACTTT. Translating it yields CASSPGQLNSPLHF.

The CDR3 DNA reads TGTGCCAGCAGCTCCGCGACTAGCGGGGGGGCCAACGAGCAGTACTTC. It codes for CASSSATSGGANEQYF. The rearrangement joins TRBV5-6 to TRBJ2-7; 14 bases are a match to TRBD2. This CDR3 comprises 16 residues. Unmatched junction bases numbered 7, after V lost 3 bases and J lost 5 bases. Germline CDR1 and CDR2: SGHDT and YYEEEE. Full variable domain (rest looked up from reference TRBV5-6 and TRBJ2-7): DAGVTQSPTHLIKTRGQQVTLRCSPKSGHDTVSWYQQALGQGPQFIFQYYEEEERQRGNFPDRFSGHQFPNYSSELNVNALLLGDSALYLCASSSATSGGANEQYFGPGTRLTVT.